A selection of T cell receptor beta chains follows, all from one sample in a study of regulatory T cells in long-lasting Graves disease. From the multiplex PCR reads, TCRdb called clonotypes with MiXCR, one entry per CDR3 protein. The sample lists roughly 400,000 distinct CDR3 sequences; roughly 20% were seen once. The sequenced sample was peripheral blood mononuclear cells (PBMCs), obtained when the disease was refractory, from a patient treated with antithyroid drugs. The receptor set was obtained from a female donor with Graves disease. CDR3s include the opening cysteine and the closing phenylalanine or tryptophan. A D gene is named only where the DNA matches it firmly. The size of a clone is reported for some rows only, either as once, few or many, or as a class for expanded clones.

clone size | J gene | D gene | V gene | CDR3 DNA | CDR3 protein
many | TRBJ2-5 | - | TRBV6-1 | TGTGCCAGCAGATCCGGGGAGACCCAGTACTTC | CASRSGETQYF
few | TRBJ2-5 | TRBD2 | TRBV20-1 | TGCAGTGCTAGGGCTAGCGGAGAGTATCAAGAGACCCAGTACTTC | CSARASGEYQETQYF
- | TRBJ1-5 | - | TRBV27 | TGTGCCAGCCGACCGGAGGGGGGAGATCAGCCCCAGCATTTT | CASRPEGGDQPQHF
- | TRBJ2-7 | TRBD1 | TRBV20-1 | TGCAGTGCTATCCCTTTGGACAGGACCTCCTCCTACGAGCAGTACTTC | CSAIPLDRTSSYEQYF
few | TRBJ1-5 | TRBD1 | TRBV19 | TGTGCCAGTAGTCCGGACAGGGCTCAGCCCCAGCATTTT | CASSPDRAQPQHF
- | TRBJ1-4 | TRBD1 | TRBV4-2 | TGTGCCAGCAGCCAATCAACAGGGGCGGCTGAAAAACTGTTTTTT | CASSQSTGAAEKLFF
few | TRBJ1-1 | - | TRBV7-8 | TGTGCCAGCAGCGACACGGTGGGGGCGAACACTGAAGCTTTCTTT | CASSDTVGANTEAFF
many | TRBJ1-5 | TRBD1 | TRBV2 | TGTGCCAGCAGTGAGGGACAGGGCCCCAGCAATCAGCCCCAGCATTTT | CASSEGQGPSNQPQHF
- | TRBJ1-3 | TRBD1 | TRBV7-9 | TGTGCCAGCAGCGCGCCGGGACAGGCGATAAACACCATATATTTT | CASSAPGQAINTIYF
many | TRBJ2-5 | TRBD1 | TRBV7-2 | TGTGCCAGCAGCTTCGGACAGGGGATTTCAGAGACCCAGTACTTC | CASSFGQGISETQYF
few | TRBJ1-5 | TRBD1 | TRBV15 | TGTGCCACCAGCAGCGACAGGGGACTACCGCCCCAGCATTTT | CATSSDRGLPPQHF
few | TRBJ1-6 | - | TRBV9 | TGTGCCAGCAGCCCCGGACAGATTTATTCACCCCTCCACTTT | CASSPGQIYSPLHF
- | TRBJ2-2 | - | TRBV19 | TGTGCCAGTAGTATATCTACCACCGGGGAGCTGTTTTTT | CASSISTTGELFF